The 18 T cell receptor beta chains below all came from one sample that was sequenced in a study of T cells in Graves' hyperthyroidism and ophthalmopathy (dated by TCRdb to between 2017 and 2020). The method was multiplex PCR. Sequencer: Illumina HiSeq 2000. TCR beta CDR3 regions were amplified from RNA transcripts. For the first round of RT-PCR on the TCR CDR3, the HTBI primer set was used together with the Qiagen OneStep RT-PCR kit. The public reads were reprocessed in TCRdb via fastp at Q25 and MiXCR, keeping in-frame beta chains. Each entry merges the rows of one CDR3 protein and shows their most common DNA and genes. In this sample the table shows nearly 600,000 distinct CDR3 sequences, 14% of which occur a single time. The ten largest clones add up to 6.5% to 9% of the sample. Sequencing was done on a sample of blood. These receptors were obtained from a woman aged 18-30 years with Graves' ophthalmopathy.

This chain uses TRBV29-1 with TRBJ2-1; TRBD1 or TRBD2 may be the D gene (5 bases each). The end of the DNA is better explained by TRBJ2-7, so the J call may be wrong. Germline-derived CDR1 and CDR2 are SQVTM and ANQGSEA. This CDR3 contains 16 residues. The CDR3 sequence is CSVEVAGPSSYNEQYF. The CDR3 DNA sequence: TGCAGCGTTGAAGTCGCAGGGCCTAGCTCCTACAATGAGCAGTACTTC.

Many counts were recorded for this clonotype. The chain recombines TRBV19 with TRBJ2-3; D possibly uses TRBD1 or TRBD2 (5 bases each). Germline-derived CDR1 and CDR2 are LNHDA and SQIVND (reference sequence). The CDR3 length is 13 residues. Trimming pared 9 bases from V and 3 bases from J, leaving 13 bases between. CDR3 residues: CASRDRGTDTQYF. The CDR3, as DNA: TGTGCCAGCCGGGACCGAGGAACAGATACGCAGTATTTT. Full variable domain (outside the CDR3, taken from reference TRBV19 and TRBJ2-3): DGGITQSPKYLFRKEGQNVTLSCEQNLNHDAMYWYRQDPGQGLRLIYYSQIVNDFQKGDIAEGYSVSREKKESFPLTVTSAQKNPTAFYLCASRDRGTDTQYFGPGTRLTVL.

The table lists this clonotype with many counts. The chain carries TRBV27 and TRBJ2-5, with D possibly being TRBD2 (5 bases). CDR3 length equals 15 residues. Germline-derived CDR1 and CDR2 are MNHEY and SMNVEV (reference sequence). The V end was cut by 2 bases, the J end by 5 bases, with 15 bases between. In DNA form, the CDR3 reads TGTGCCAGCAGTTTAGGAGGCGGCGGAACGGAGACCCAGTACTTC. Its translation: CASSLGGGGTETQYF.

This sequence joins TRBV3-1 and TRBJ2-5; no clear D. The germline V gene encodes CDR1 LGHDT and CDR2 YNNKEL (reference sequence). V lost 2 bases to trimming and J lost 2 bases, with 9 bases between them. The CDR3 has 14 residues. The CDR3 DNA is TGTGCCAGCAGCCAAAGGGCCCCTCAAGAGACCCAGTACTTC. Protein: CASSQRAPQETQYF.

CDR3 DNA: TGTGCCAGCGCCACCCGGCTAGCGGGGCGCACAGATACGCAGTATTTT. This encodes CASATRLAGRTDTQYF. This chain connects TRBV7-9 to TRBJ2-3; 9 bases fit TRBD2. The CDR3 is made up of 16 amino acids. Germline trimming cut 8 bases from V and 1 base from J; bases unmatched to any gene: 10. The germline gives CDR1 SEHNR, CDR2 FQNEAQ (reference sequence).

This clonotype was detected many times. The chain uses TRBV12-3 or TRBV12-4 and TRBJ1-2, with no clear D. The CDR3 sequence is 14 residues long. Trimming pared 6 bases from V and 3 bases from J, leaving 14 bases between. The DNA of the CDR3 is TGTGCCAGCAGCTCATTAATTGGGGACTATGGCTACACCTTC. It specifies CASSSLIGDYGYTF.

This clonotype came up many times. V and J are TRBV7-6 and TRBJ2-3; 7 bases line up with TRBD2. The V and J ends lost 2 bases and 0 bases, in that order; junction bases with no gene match: 2. The CDR3 has 15 amino acids. Germline-derived CDR1 and CDR2 are SGHVS and FNYEAQ. In DNA, the CDR3 is TGTGCCAGCAGCTTAAGGACTAGAAGCACAGATACGCAGTATTTT. Translated, it gives CASSLRTRSTDTQYF.

This clonotype has ten or more counts. The rearrangement joins TRBV2 to TRBJ1-4; D is uncertain. Germline CDR1 and CDR2: SNHLY and FYNNEI. This CDR3 spans 15 amino acids. V was cut by 4 bases and J by 4 bases, with 13 bases left in between. The CDR3 DNA sequence: TGTGCCAGCAGTGGGGAAGCGGGCCTTAATGAAAAACTGTTTTTT. Its protein product is CASSGEAGLNEKLFF.

This clonotype was detected ten times or more. V is TRBV12-3 or TRBV12-4 and J is TRBJ2-3; the D gene is possibly TRBD2 (6 bases). The CDR3 is made up of 15 amino acids. V was trimmed by 6 bases and J by 5 bases, leaving 18 bases between them. The CDR3 DNA follows: TGTGCCAGCAGACCGACAACTAGCACGGGAGATACGCAGTATTTT. Translation: CASRPTTSTGDTQYF.

The V gene is TRBV6-4, the J gene TRBJ1-5; no firm D call. Between the trimmed V and J ends, which lost 6 bases and 7 bases, there was a span of 16 bases. The CDR3 spans 14 residues. Germline V gene data show CDR1 as MRHNA and CDR2 as SNTAGT. DNA for the CDR3: TGTGCCAGCAGCGCTGGGGTCCGAGCACAGCCCCAGCATTTT. Translated: CASSAGVRAQPQHF.

Only a few counts were recorded for this clonotype. This may be a read error: a much more frequent sequence differs by one nucleotide. The chain recombines TRBV2 with TRBJ2-7; 9 bases are a match to TRBD1. This CDR3 region has 15 residues. Per germline, CDR1 SNHLY and CDR2 FYNNEI. This chain's CDR3 is CVSETGTGRSYEQYF. The CDR3 nucleotides are TGTGTCAGCGAAACCGGGACAGGGCGATCCTACGAGCAGTACTTC.

This clonotype has ten or more counts. The V gene is TRBV7-9, the J gene TRBJ2-2, with D hard to call. This CDR3 comprises 14 residues. In germline, CDR1 is SEHNR, CDR2 FQNEAQ (reference sequence). V lost 4 bases to trimming and J lost 3 bases, with 9 bases between them. The CDR3 coding sequence is TGTGCCAGCAGCTCAGGACGAGACACCGGGGAGCTGTTTTTT. It is translated as CASSSGRDTGELFF. The full variable domain, in which reference TRBV7-9 and TRBJ2-2 provide the parts outside the CDR3, is DTGVSQNPRHKITKRGQNVTFRCDPISEHNRLYWYRQTLGQGPEFLTYFQNEAQLEKSRLLSDRFSAERPKGSFSTLEIQRTEQGDSAMYLCASSSGRDTGELFFGEGSRLTVL.

This sequence joins TRBV6-1 and TRBJ1-3; TRBD1 might be the D (5 bases). CDR3 size: 16 residues. The germline CDR1 and CDR2 sequences are MNHNS and SASEGT. The ends were cut back, 3 bases at V and 0 bases at J, with 12 bases in the middle. CDR3: CASSEGGPNSGNTIYF. The CDR3 DNA sequence: TGTGCCAGCAGTGAGGGGGGACCAAACTCTGGAAACACCATATATTTT.

Ten or more counts support this clonotype. The chain recombines TRBV7-9 with TRBJ2-7, with TRBD2 matching over 13 bases. Germline V lookup: CDR1 SEHNR, CDR2 FQNEAQ (reference sequence). The V segment lost 5 bases and the J segment 7 bases; nucleotides outside the gene matches: 11. This CDR3 comprises 16 residues. CDR3: CASSPPEGLAGHEQYF. CDR3 coding DNA: TGTGCCAGCAGCCCCCCCGAGGGACTAGCGGGGCATGAGCAGTACTTC.

This chain joins TRBV19 and TRBJ2-3; tentative D call: TRBD1 (5 bases). V lost 3 bases to trimming and J lost 1 base, with 11 bases between them. This CDR3 contains 15 residues. Germline V gene sequence: CDR1 LNHDA, CDR2 SQIVND (reference sequence). CDR3 sequence reads: CASSIGLQGTDTQYF. The DNA of the CDR3 is TGTGCCAGTAGTATCGGCTTACAGGGCACAGATACGCAGTATTTT.

The sample holds a few counts of this clonotype. The chain carries TRBV7-9 and TRBJ2-1, with TRBD2 identical over 10 bases. CDR1 and CDR2 from the germline V gene are SEHNR and FQNEAQ (reference sequence). There are 15 residues in the CDR3. The V gene end was trimmed by 2 bases and the J gene end by 9 bases; junction bases not matched to a gene: 7. CDR3: CASSLTASGGIEQFF. In nucleotides, the CDR3 is TGTGCCAGCAGCTTAACAGCTAGCGGGGGTATTGAGCAGTTCTTC.

This clonotype showed up just a few times. The rearrangement uses TRBV30 and TRBJ2-1; D uncertain. CDR3 length: 12 amino acids. V lost 5 bases and J lost 10, with 15 bases in between. Germline V lookup: CDR1 GTSNPN, CDR2 SVGIG (reference sequence). CDR3 DNA sequence: TGTGCCTGGGGTGGGGTAGTAGGGGAGCAGTTCTTC. Its protein product is CAWGGVVGEQFF.

The chain links TRBV29-1 to TRBJ2-5, with 12 nucleotides matching TRBD1. Germline V lookup: CDR1 SQVTM, CDR2 ANQGSEA. The CDR3 sequence is 17 residues long. The V gene end was trimmed by 1 base and the J gene end by 4 bases; junction bases not matched to a gene: 10. The CDR3 DNA reads as TGCAGCGTTGAAGGAATCCCGGGACAGGGGGCTGGAGAGACCCAGTACTTC. Residues: CSVEGIPGQGAGETQYF.